Listed below are T cell receptor beta chains from one sample, sequenced in a study of cytomegalovirus exposure and HLA in healthy donors. Method: immunoSEQ multiplex PCR; TCRdb's copy keeps in-frame clones and lacks some. Counted here are fewer than 85,000 clones, 60% to 85% occurring once; the ten biggest clones make up less than 7%. Sequences were obtained from PBMCs. These receptors were collected from a male donor in good health and CMV-seropositive. Both conserved end residues are part of each CDR3. The D gene is left open where the match is weak. Clone size appears in some rows only: once, few, many, or a class for an expanded clone.

TRBV30,NA,TRBJ1-1,NA,TGTGCCTGGAGAGAATCAGGGAAATCCGTAACGACTGAAGCTTTCTTT,CAWRESGKSVTTEAFF
TRBV6-5,NA,TRBJ1-6,NA,TGTGCCAGCACCTACTCCCCGGGGGGGGGAAATTCACCCCTCCACTTT,CASTYSPGGGNSPLHF
TRBV27,TRBD2,TRBJ2-3,NA,TGTGCCAGCGGGGTAGCGGGAGGGCCTACAGATACGCAGTATTTT,CASGVAGGPTDTQYF
TRBV7-3,NA,TRBJ2-1,NA,TGTGCCAGCAGCTTAATTGGAGGGAGTGAGCAGTTCTTC,CASSLIGGSEQFF
TRBV27,NA,TRBJ2-7,NA,TGTGCCAGCGGGGGGACCCGAGGAGACGAGCAGTACTTC,CASGGTRGDEQYF
TRBV29-1,TRBD1,TRBJ2-3,NA,TGCAGCGTTGGAGCCCGTACAGGGGGCCGTCAGTATTTT,CSVGARTGGRQYF
TRBV2,NA,TRBJ2-7,NA,TGTGCCAGCAGCCGGGACACAACCTACGAGCAGTACTTC,CASSRDTTYEQYF
TRBV7-6,TRBD1,TRBJ2-7,once,TGTGCCAGCAGCTCCCAAATGGACAGGAACTACGAGCAGTACTTC,CASSSQMDRNYEQYF
TRBV11-2,NA,TRBJ2-7,NA,TGTGCCAGCAGCTCCCGACTGAGCTCCTACGAGCAGTACTTC,CASSSRLSSYEQYF
TRBV27,NA,TRBJ2-7,NA,TGTGCCAGCAATGTGGACAGTACCTACGAGCAGTACTTC,CASNVDSTYEQYF
TRBV5-1,TRBD2,TRBJ2-3,NA,TGCGCCAGCAGCGTAGCGGGTATTAGCACAGATACGCAGTATTTT,CASSVAGISTDTQYF
TRBV6-1,TRBD1,TRBJ1-4,NA,TGTGCCAGCATCCTGGGACAGGGAAACTATGAAAAACTGTTTTTT,CASILGQGNYEKLFF
TRBV6-1,TRBD1,TRBJ1-1,NA,TGTGCCAGCAGTGCTACAGGGGCCACTGAAGCTTTCTTT,CASSATGATEAFF
TRBV7-2,NA,TRBJ2-2,once,TGTGCCAGCAGCTTAGCTAACCCTATACGTACCGGGGAGCTGTTTTTT,CASSLANPIRTGELFF
TRBV27,NA,TRBJ1-1,NA,TGTGCCAGCAGCGGACGAAAGGGAGCCAACACTGAAGCTTTCTTT,CASSGRKGANTEAFF
TRBV6-6,NA,TRBJ1-2,once,TGTGCCAGCAACCTAGGGGGGGGCGGCTATGGCTACACCTTC,CASNLGGGGYGYTF
TRBV5-1,TRBD2,TRBJ2-3,NA,TGCGCCAGCAGCTTGGACCCTAGCGGGAGGGTAGATACGCAGTATTTT,CASSLDPSGRVDTQYF
TRBV5-6,TRBD1,TRBJ1-2,NA,TGTGCCAGCAGGAACAGGGGAAGCTATGGCTACACCTTC,CASRNRGSYGYTF
TRBV14,NA,TRBJ2-7,NA,TGTGCCAGCAGCCCGCCGCTGCGGGACGACGAGCAGTACTTC,CASSPPLRDDEQYF
TRBV7-9,TRBD1,TRBJ1-2,NA,TGTGCCAGCAGCTTAGGACAGGGGGGTGGCTATGGCTACACCTTC,CASSLGQGGGYGYTF
TRBV28,NA,TRBJ1-2,NA,TGTGCCAGCACAGTGGGGCAGCACTATGGCTACACCTTC,CASTVGQHYGYTF
TRBV6-5,NA,TRBJ2-4,NA,TGTGCCAGCGGGGGGGGCGCCAAAAACATTCAGTACTTC,CASGGGAKNIQYF
TRBV28,TRBD1,TRBJ2-7,NA,TGTGCCAGCAGTTTTTGGGACAGGGTAAACAAGCAGTACTTC,CASSFWDRVNKQYF
TRBV7-7,TRBD2,TRBJ2-5,NA,TGTGCTAGCAGCTTTGACTGGGGGGGGGAGACCCAGTACTTC,CASSFDWGGETQYF
TRBV28,TRBD2,TRBJ2-1,once,TGTGCCAGCAGGACTAGCGGGGGAGATGAGCAGTTCTTC,CASRTSGGDEQFF